This T cell receptor beta chain was sequenced during a study of molecular identifiers for immune sequencing clone quantification listed by TCRdb under 2018. For the study in its entirety: In a replicate experiment, RNA from roughly 21,000 or 96,000 naive CD8 T cells was split into five aliquots, four of which were sequenced. This methods study used CD8 T cells to benchmark TCR RNA copy counting and molecular-identifier clustering-based TCR repertoire sequencing (MIDCIRS). The research as a whole found: The sizes of highly expanded clones could end up underestimated when identical TCR molecules share a barcode. About three recovered TCR RNA copies per cell were obtained by modeling, versus about 10 by digital PCR, implying a capture efficiency of approximately 27%. A single cell's worth of spiked-in Jurkat TCR RNA was reported detectable even among one million naive CD8 T cells. In CMV-specific effector cells, over 97% of molecules were held by clones above 20 RNA copies, whereas under 1% of molecules were held by such clones in naive cells. When barcode sub-clustering was left out, chimeric consensus sequences inflated TCR diversity, with chimeras reaching as high as 47%. The naive libraries included spiked-in Jurkat TCR RNA (about ten copies' worth), and this RNA is not part of the donor repertoire.

CDR1 and CDR2, per the germline V gene, are SGHVS and FQNEAQ. The germline ends are 15 bases apart after V is trimmed by 1 base and J by 5 bases. Including cysteine and phenylalanine, the CDR3 has 16 amino acids. Just the 48-base CDR3 DNA is kept, in frame starting at base 1. On this clonotype itself: Its binding antigen is unknown. A much larger clone is a single base away; this may be a read error.

Library prep was done by PCR. Sequenced using a NextSeq 500. Bulk TCR libraries were generated as previously described, with the TCR primers listed in Table S5 used. Purification of total RNA was performed with the Qiagen AllPrep DNA/RNA kit. Before analysis, reads from multiple sequencing runs of one library were combined. As for how the authors treated the data: Reads were retained only if an exact TCR constant sequence was present, and the retained reads were trimmed to 150 nt and grouped according to their 12-nt molecular barcodes. Reads inside each barcode group were sub-clustered using a 15% Levenshtein threshold, and a quality-weighted consensus sequence was constructed for each RNA molecule. Non-functional sequences were excluded, and lower-count sequences lying one edit away from another sequence were also excluded. On the basis of fitting two negative binomial distributions, barcode sub-clusters with fewer than 20% of the maximum read count were discarded. TCRdb's own reprocessing of the public reads used fastp at Q25 and MiXCR and kept productive beta chains. Entries that share a CDR3 protein sequence are merged under the most common genes and DNA. These V and J calls rely on TCRdb rather than the paper's analysis. In all, the sample holds approximately 680,000 distinct CDR3 sequences, and 25% of those were seen once. The ten top clones hold about 0.84% of the sample.

Libraries of naive CD8 T cells were built from approximately 20,000 to 1,000,000 sorted cells, with 10%, 30% or 50% of the purified RNA used. Naive CD8 T cells, defined as CD8+CD4-CCR7+CD45RA+, were FACS-sorted into RLT Plus buffer on a BD FACSAria II. Roughly ten TCR copies' worth of Jurkat RNA were spiked into roughly 17,000-1,100,000 naive CD8 T cell samples to test detection sensitivity. Enrichment of CD8 T cells was done with RosetteSep CD8+ T Cell Enrichment Cocktail plus Ficoll-Paque, and ACK red cell lysis came afterward. The sequence links TRBV7-8 to TRBJ1-5, and perhaps TRBD1 as D gene, on 6 matching bases. This receptor was identified in a human donor in good health. Some libraries in this study had Jurkat cell RNA spiked in. Material for sequencing was naive CD8+ T cells from blood, with Jurkat cell RNA spiked in. Taken with the paper, the label for cell subset or site translates to: FACS-sorted CD8+CD4-CCR7+CD45RA+ naive T cells. The CDR3 amino acid sequence is: CASSLGGLGAHQPQHF. The DNA sequence is TGTGCCAGCAGCTTAGGCGGCCTGGGGGCACATCAGCCCCAGCATTTT.